These 26 T cell receptor beta chains share one sample of origin, sequenced in a study of Ad26.COV2.S vaccination and SARS-CoV-2 variants. Treatment reported: 15 to 20 received Ad26.COV2.S at low or high dose, single or two shots; 5 received placebo; per-sample allocation not given. The samples were gathered on day 63 after the first injection of vaccine or placebo. The protocol was immunoSEQ multiplex PCR, while the TCRdb copy is restricted to in-frame clones and leaves out a portion. The data contain some 390,000 clones, roughly nine tenths of them singletons. The sample here was peripheral blood, taken in a trial of Ad26.COV2.S vaccine versus placebo. These receptors came from a person aged 18-65 years who received the Ad26.COV2.S COVID-19 vaccine or a placebo.

As DNA, the CDR3 is TGTGCCTGGAGTCCGGGACAGGGGTTTGACACTGAAGCTTTCTTT. The encoded protein is CAWSPGQGFDTEAFF. The chain joins TRBV30 to TRBJ1-1; 10 nucleotides align to TRBD1. J lost 3 bases, V lost 2 bases, and 6 bases had no gene match. CDR1 GTSNPN and CDR2 SVGIG come from the germline V gene (reference sequence). The CDR3 has 15 amino acids.

This clone has only one observation. The chain couples TRBV3-1 (or the pseudogene TRBV3-2) to TRBJ2-1; D is perhaps TRBD2 (7 bases). The CDR3 totals 15 residues. Trimming removed 3 bases at V and 5 bases at J, with 14 bases between. Germline V gene data show CDR1 as LGHDT and CDR2 as YNNKEL (reference sequence). For the CDR3, the DNA is TGTGCCAGCAGCCAGGAGAGGGGGGGGAACAATGAGCAGTTCTTC. Translating it yields CASSQERGGNNEQFF.

This clone was counted a single time. This chain connects TRBV25-1 to TRBJ1-4; a possible D gene is TRBD1 (5 bases). This CDR3 has 13 residues. Germline lookup yields CDR1 MGHDK and CDR2 SYGVNS. Trimming removed 6 bases at V and 7 bases at J, with 12 bases between. The DNA for the CDR3 is TGTGCCAGCAGGTCGACAGATAGTGAAAAACTGTTTTTT. This translates into CASRSTDSEKLFF. The variable domain in full, completed from reference TRBV25-1 and TRBJ1-4, reads EADIYQTPRYLVIGTGKKITLECSQTMGHDKMYWYQQDPGMELHLIHYSYGVNSTEKGDLSSESTVSRIRTEHFPLTLESARPSHTSQYLCASRSTDSEKLFFGSGTQLSVL.

The gene calls are TRBV7-8 and TRBJ2-3; no reliable D call. Trimming stripped 2 bases from V and 6 bases from J, with 6 bases between. Looked up from germline, CDR1 is SGHVS and CDR2 is FQNEAQ. The CDR3 sequence is 12 residues long. In nucleotides, the CDR3 is TGTGCCAGCAGCTTAATCAGGGATACGCAGTATTTT. Its protein is CASSLIRDTQYF.

V and J are TRBV5-4 and TRBJ1-6, with D possibly being TRBD1 (5 bases). Germline V lookup: CDR1 SGHNT, CDR2 YYREEE (reference sequence). The CDR3 consists of 14 residues. Between the trimmed V and J ends, which lost 1 base and 12 bases, there was a span of 14 bases. The DNA for the CDR3 is TGTGCCAGCAGCTTGCAGGGACGCAGAGGACCCCTCCACTTT. It codes for CASSLQGRRGPLHF.

The V call is TRBV7-6, the J call TRBJ2-2, with D unresolved. The CDR3 covers 13 residues. Germline V CDR1 and CDR2: SGHVS, FNYEAQ. Deletions cut 4 bases from V and 7 bases from J, with 10 bases between. The CDR3: CASSSRGNGELFF. The CDR3, as DNA: TGTGCCAGCAGCTCACGTGGGAACGGGGAGCTGTTTTTT.

V gene TRBV11-2 combines with J gene TRBJ1-2; a weak D match, TRBD1 (5 bases). Looked up from germline, CDR1 is SGHAT and CDR2 is FQNNGV. CDR3 length: 15 amino acids. Trimming shortened V by 4 bases and J by 4 bases, and 16 bases separated the two germline ends. CDR3 in amino acids: CASSSGTDPLYGYTF. The CDR3, as DNA: TGTGCCAGCAGCTCCGGGACCGACCCACTCTATGGCTACACCTTC.

The V and J genes are TRBV7-2 and TRBJ2-4; either TRBD1 or TRBD2 may supply D (5 bases each). This CDR3 contains 13 residues. CDR1 and CDR2 from the germline V gene are SGHTA and FQGNSA. The ends were cut back, 5 bases at V and 11 bases at J, with 16 bases in the middle. CDR3 sequence: CASSGTGTTFQYF. The CDR3 coding sequence is TGTGCCAGCAGCGGAACCGGGACCACGTTTCAGTACTTC.

V usage is TRBV6-1 and J usage is TRBJ1-2; tentatively, D is TRBD1 (6 bases). The CDR3 totals 16 residues. V was clipped by 4 bases and J by 4 bases, with 19 bases between them. The germline gives CDR1 MNHNS, CDR2 SASEGT. The CDR3 DNA is TGTGCCAGCAGTGGAGAGGGCGGCAGGGGCGGCTATGGCTACACCTTC. This encodes CASSGEGGRGGYGYTF.

The gene calls are TRBV7-9 and TRBJ1-3, with D perhaps TRBD1 (6 bases). The germline gives CDR1 SEHNR, CDR2 FQNEAQ (reference sequence). The CDR3 is 14 residues long. With 5 bases removed from V and 4 bases from J, the gap between germline ends came to 12 bases. The CDR3 is CASSPGTNGNTIYF. CDR3 bases: TGTGCCAGCAGCCCAGGGACAAACGGAAACACCATATATTTT.

The chain uses TRBV20-1 and TRBJ2-2, with no clear D. This CDR3 is 14 amino acids long. The ends were cut back, 3 bases at V and 3 bases at J, with 11 bases in the middle. CDR1 DFQATT and CDR2 SNEGSKA come from the germline V gene (reference sequence). This CDR3 reads CSASSPRYTGELFF. The CDR3 region has the DNA TGCAGTGCTAGTAGTCCGAGATACACCGGGGAGCTGTTTTTT.

The chain couples TRBV6-5 to TRBJ2-7; 11 bases are a match to TRBD1. CDR1 and CDR2 (germline): MNHEY, SVGAGI. J lost 6 bases, V lost 6 bases, and 10 bases had no gene match. There are 15 residues in the CDR3. CDR3 in DNA: TGTGCCAGCAGCAATACGGGACAGGGGGGATCCGAGCAGTACTTC. Its translation: CASSNTGQGGSEQYF.

The V call is TRBV6-1, the J call TRBJ2-2; 8 bases are a match to TRBD1. V shed 2 bases and J 4 bases; nucleotides not matched to a gene: 9. CDR3 length: 17 residues. Germline-derived CDR1 and CDR2 are MNHNS and SASEGT. The CDR3 DNA reads TGTGCCAGCAGTGAAATGGCAGGGGGCCTCGCCACCGGGGAGCTGTTTTTT. Its protein product is CASSEMAGGLATGELFF.

The CDR3 bases are TGCGCCAGCAGCTTGGTGCAGGCGGTGAACACTGAAGCTTTCTTT. It codes for CASSLVQAVNTEAFF. This sequence joins TRBV5-1 and TRBJ1-1, with D unresolved. The CDR3 length is 15 residues. Germline values: CDR1 SGHRS, CDR2 YFSETQ. Trimming stripped 0 bases from V and 0 bases from J, with 9 bases between.

The V gene is TRBV4-3, the J gene TRBJ1-2; D remains ambiguous. Germline V gene sequence: CDR1 LGHNA, CDR2 YSLEER. The CDR3 consists of 13 residues. V dropped 1 base and J dropped 8 bases, with 11 bases sitting between them. CDR3 DNA: TGCGCCAGCAGCCAAGGGGCCCGAGGGGGCTACACCTTC. The encoded protein is CASSQGARGGYTF.

This rearrangement joins TRBV13 to TRBJ1-3; D perhaps matches TRBD1 (6 bases). V lost 6 bases and J 2 bases, leaving 11 bases between the germline ends. This CDR3 comprises 14 residues. The germline V gene encodes CDR1 PRHDT and CDR2 FYEKMQ (reference sequence). The CDR3 spells CASSFRDTGNTIYF. The CDR3, as DNA: TGTGCCAGCAGTTTCCGGGACACTGGAAACACCATATATTTT.

This clone has just a few counts. The chain joins TRBV19 to TRBJ1-1, with a possible D match to TRBD1 (6 bases). The CDR3 runs 14 residues. Trimming stripped 7 bases from V and 3 bases from J, with 15 bases between. The germline V gene has CDR1 LNHDA and CDR2 SQIVND (reference sequence). DNA of the CDR3: TGTGCCAGTACCCTAGACAGGCTGCACACTGAAGCTTTCTTT. Translating gives CASTLDRLHTEAFF.

The chain combines TRBV6-5 with TRBJ2-1; TRBD1 matches 7 bases. Trimming took 7 bases from V and 0 from J; bases not matched to a gene: 6. CDR3 length equals 15 residues. Germline assignment: CDR1 MNHEY and CDR2 SVGAGI. The CDR3 sequence is CASTEGQDSYNEQFF. CDR3 DNA: TGTGCCAGCACCGAAGGACAGGACTCCTACAATGAGCAGTTCTTC.

This chain uses TRBV5-1 with TRBJ1-2; D perhaps matches TRBD1 (6 bases). The CDR3 length is 15 residues. The V end lost 4 bases, the J end lost 6 bases, and 19 bases lay between the germline ends. Germline-derived CDR1 and CDR2 are SGHRS and YFSETQ. In nucleotides, the CDR3 is TGCGCCAGCAGCCCAGCAGGGGCGGGTTTCGATGGCTACACCTTC. This sequence encodes CASSPAGAGFDGYTF.

The chain joins TRBV3-1 (or the pseudogene TRBV3-2) to TRBJ2-3, with 7 bases lining up with TRBD1. The CDR3 extends over 15 amino acids. Germline assignment: CDR1 LGHDT and CDR2 YNNKEL (reference sequence). The ends lost 4 bases at V and 1 base at J; junction bases unmatched: 5. For the CDR3, the DNA is TGTGCCAGCAGCCCCGGACAGGCGGGCACAGATACGCAGTATTTT. Translation gives CASSPGQAGTDTQYF.

This rearrangement joins TRBV27 to TRBJ1-6; 7 bases match TRBD1. The length of the CDR3 is 15 residues. V lost 6 bases to trimming and J lost 4 bases; unmatched junction nucleotides: 6. CDR1 and CDR2 (germline): MNHEY, SMNVEV (reference sequence). CDR3 bases: TGTGCCAGCAGCCTCGGGGACAGATATAATTCACCCCTCCACTTT. Its translation is CASSLGDRYNSPLHF.

The rearrangement joins TRBV5-1 to TRBJ1-1; tentatively, D is TRBD1 (5 bases). The CDR3 totals 14 residues. Trimming pared 0 bases from V and 4 bases from J, leaving 10 bases between. Germline-derived CDR1 and CDR2 are SGHRS and YFSETQ. Here the CDR3 DNA reads TGCGCCAGCAGCTTGGGCGTCGGGGGCACTGAAGCTTTCTTT. This encodes CASSLGVGGTEAFF.

The rearrangement joins TRBV5-8 to TRBJ2-7; D possibly uses TRBD1 or TRBD2 (5 bases each). Trimming left V 4 bases short and J 3 bases short, with 11 bases between. This CDR3 is 13 amino acids long. CDR1 is SGHTS, CDR2 YDEGEE, per germline. The CDR3 loop reads CASSPPGLYEQYF. CDR3 DNA sequence: TGTGCCAGCAGCCCCCCGGGGCTCTACGAGCAGTACTTC.

This clone was counted a few times. The CDR3 loop reads CASSRAQGAHEQYF. CDR3 DNA: TGCGCCAGCAGCAGAGCACAGGGGGCTCACGAGCAGTACTTC. This chain uses TRBV5-1 with TRBJ2-7, with 9 bases matching TRBD1. CDR1 and CDR2 (germline): SGHRS, YFSETQ. This CDR3 spans 14 amino acids. V gave up 4 bases and J gave up 5 bases; unmatched junction bases: 7.

For this clone: The junction does not match germline at one end; this may be a read error. This rearrangement joins TRBV18 to TRBJ2-3, with 9 bases aligning to TRBD2. Germline-derived CDR1 and CDR2 are KGHSH and LQKENI. CDR3 size: 16 residues. CDR3 in amino acids: CASSPQAGGYTDTQYF. The CDR3 DNA is TGTGCCAGCTCCCCACAAGCGGGGGGATACACAGATACGCAGTATTTT.

The chain couples TRBV6-5 to TRBJ1-5; D unresolved. The CDR3 runs 15 residues. Germline V lookup: CDR1 MNHEY, CDR2 SVGAGI. Trimming took off 5 bases at V and 0 bases at J, with 11 bases between the two ends. Written as DNA, the CDR3 is TGTGCCAGCAGTACTCGGACGGTTAGCAATCAGCCCCAGCATTTT. Translating gives CASSTRTVSNQPQHF.